A single sample is the source of the 13 T cell receptor beta chains below, sequenced in a study of shared clonotypes between healthy human individuals. Generated by immunoSEQ multiplex PCR, the TCRdb table keeps only in-frame clones and is missing some. The data show 950,000 to 1,300,000 clones, about 75% seen once. The specimen sequenced was memory CD4+ T cells sorted from blood. The subset here: CD45RA-negative fraction. Source of these receptors: a man between 18 and 29 years old in good health.

The chain is built from TRBV6-1 and TRBJ2-5; D is ambiguous. The V end was cut by 4 bases, the J end by 2 bases, with 5 bases between. Germline V CDR1 and CDR2: MNHNS, SASEGT. The CDR3 length is 12 residues. CDR3 residues: CASSAAQETQYF. CDR3 in DNA: TGTGCCAGCAGTGCAGCTCAAGAGACCCAGTACTTC.

This sequence joins TRBV5-1 and TRBJ2-1, with D hard to call. Trimming took 0 bases from V and 4 from J, leaving 8 bases between them. Germline V CDR1 and CDR2: SGHRS, YFSETQ. The CDR3 spans 14 residues. The CDR3, as DNA: TGCGCCAGCAGCTTGGAATGGGCGTACAATGAGCAGTTCTTC. Translation: CASSLEWAYNEQFF.

V gene TRBV27 combines with J gene TRBJ2-7, with D perhaps TRBD1 (6 bases). CDR1 is MNHEY and CDR2 is SMNVEV in the germline V gene (reference sequence). The CDR3 is 14 residues long. V was pared by 4 bases and J by 1 base, with 11 bases between. The CDR3 reads CASSSTGLSYEQYF. The CDR3 coding sequence is TGTGCCAGCAGTTCAACAGGGTTGTCCTACGAGCAGTACTTC.

The genes are TRBV6-1 and TRBJ2-5, with D perhaps TRBD1 or TRBD2 (6 bases each). The CDR3 covers 16 residues. Per the germline V gene, CDR1 is MNHNS and CDR2 is SASEGT. Trimming stripped 2 bases from V and 5 bases from J, with 18 bases between. The CDR3 protein is CASSETPLGGRETQYF. The CDR3 DNA reads as TGTGCCAGCAGTGAAACCCCCCTTGGGGGGCGGGAGACCCAGTACTTC.

J is TRBJ2-7 and V is TRBV19; weak D call: TRBD2 (6 bases). The V end lost 3 bases, the J end lost 9 bases, and 21 bases lay between the germline ends. This CDR3 has 15 residues. CDR1 is LNHDA, CDR2 SQIVND, per germline (reference sequence). The CDR3 sequence is CASSIGWDSAGGQYF. CDR3 bases: TGTGCCAGTAGTATCGGTTGGGACTCGGCGGGCGGGCAGTACTTC.

V is TRBV10-3 and J is TRBJ2-5, with TRBD1 identical over 9 bases. The CDR3 totals 17 residues. J was trimmed by 0 bases and V by 2 bases; bases with no gene match: 7. Per the germline V gene, CDR1 is ENHRY and CDR2 is SYGVKD. This chain's CDR3 is CAISEPRQGGNQETQYF. Written as DNA, the CDR3 is TGTGCCATCAGTGAGCCCCGACAGGGGGGGAACCAAGAGACCCAGTACTTC.

The rearrangement uses TRBV5-4 and TRBJ1-3, with a possible D match to TRBD1 (6 bases). From germline, CDR1 is SGHNT and CDR2 YYREEE (reference sequence). CDR3 length equals 16 residues. Trimming shortened V by 4 bases and J by 0 bases, and 14 bases separated the two germline ends. The CDR3 reads CASSNSGGHSGNTIYF. CDR3 DNA: TGTGCCAGCAGCAATAGTGGGGGCCACTCTGGAAACACCATATATTTT.

This chain links TRBV5-1 with TRBJ2-5; 9 bases map to TRBD1. The CDR3 is 15 residues long. Germline V CDR1 and CDR2: SGHRS, YFSETQ. V trimming: 5 bases; J trimming: 1 base; junction bases outside the gene matches: 6. The CDR3 region is CASRSQGAVQETQYF. In DNA form, the CDR3 reads TGCGCCAGCAGGTCACAGGGGGCTGTCCAAGAGACCCAGTACTTC.

The chain links TRBV5-4 to TRBJ2-1, with D perhaps TRBD1 (6 bases). Trimming took 3 bases from V and 0 from J, leaving 16 bases between them. The germline V gene encodes CDR1 SGHNT and CDR2 YYREEE (reference sequence). CDR3 length equals 17 residues. CDR3 nucleotides: TGTGCCAGCAGCTCCCTTGGGGGACACAGCTCCTACAATGAGCAGTTCTTC. It translates to CASSSLGGHSSYNEQFF. Full variable domain (rest looked up from reference TRBV5-4 and TRBJ2-1): ETGVTQSPTHLIKTRGQQVTLRCSSQSGHNTVSWYQQALGQGPQFIFQYYREEENGRGNFPPRFSGLQFPNYSSELNVNALELDDSALYLCASSSLGGHSSYNEQFFGPGTRLTVL.

The chain has TRBV2 and TRBJ2-7, with 7 bases matching TRBD1. Trimming cost V 7 bases and J 3 bases; bases outside gene matches: 12. Germline V gene lookup returns CDR1 SNHLY and CDR2 FYNNEI. The CDR3 extends over 15 amino acids. DNA of the CDR3: TGTGCCAGCATCAGCCGACAGGGTGCCTACTACGAGCAGTACTTC. Its translation is CASISRQGAYYEQYF.

The rearrangement joins TRBV15 to TRBJ1-3; TRBD1 matches 10 bases. V shed 0 bases and J 0 bases; nucleotides not matched to a gene: 11. The CDR3 contains 20 residues. Germline V gene lookup returns CDR1 LNHNV and CDR2 YYDKDF (reference sequence). This CDR3 reads CATSRDRWDRGWSSGNTIYF. The CDR3 coding sequence is TGTGCCACCAGCAGAGATCGGTGGGACAGGGGATGGAGCTCTGGAAACACCATATATTTT.

The chain is built from TRBV30 and TRBJ1-6, with D unresolved. Per germline, CDR1 GTSNPN and CDR2 SVGIG (reference sequence). The germline V and J ends were trimmed by 4 bases and 5 bases, with 9 bases remaining between them. The CDR3 runs to 13 residues. In DNA, the CDR3 is TGTGCCTGGACGGGCAGTAATAATTCACCCCTCCACTTT. Protein: CAWTGSNNSPLHF.

The chain couples TRBV5-5 to TRBJ2-7; TRBD1 aligns across 8 bases. There are 14 residues in the CDR3. V lost 0 bases and J lost 2; bases outside the gene matches: 1. Germline CDR1 and CDR2: SGHKS and YYEKEE (reference sequence). The CDR3 loop is CASSLEQGAYEQYF. The CDR3 nucleotides read TGTGCCAGCAGCTTGGAACAGGGGGCCTACGAGCAGTACTTC. Full variable domain (outside the CDR3, taken from reference TRBV5-5 and TRBJ2-7): DAGVTQSPTHLIKTRGQQVTLRCSPISGHKSVSWYQQVLGQGPQFIFQYYEKEERGRGNFPDRFSARQFPNYSSELNVNALLLGDSALYLCASSLEQGAYEQYFGPGTRLTVT.